These T cell receptor beta chains were read from a single sample in a study of cytomegalovirus exposure and HLA in healthy donors. Repertoires were generated with immunoSEQ multiplex PCR, while TCRdb's copy carries only in-frame clones and drops some. This sample has about 160,000 clones, with 60% to 80% found just once. Input material: PBMCs. These receptors came from a man aged 18 to 29 in good health and CMV-seropositive. The CDR3 runs from the conserved cysteine through the conserved F or W. A D gene is named only where the DNA matches it firmly. Part of the rows lack a size; the others show once, few, many or a class for expanded clones.

D: TRBD2; J: TRBJ2-7; size: -; V: TRBV11-2; DNA: TGTGCCAGCAGCCCAGGACTAGTGGTTGGCGAGCAGTACTTC; CDR3: CASSPGLVVGEQYF
D: -; J: TRBJ1-6; size: -; V: TRBV4-1; DNA: TGCGCCAGCAGCAAAACCTGGGGAGGGTCTAATTCACCCCTCCACTTT; CDR3: CASSKTWGGSNSPLHF
D: -; J: TRBJ1-4; size: -; V: TRBV7-9; DNA: TGTGCCAGCAGCTTAGGGCACAGGGAAAAACTGTTTTTT; CDR3: CASSLGHREKLFF
D: -; J: TRBJ1-4; size: -; V: TRBV9; DNA: TGTGCCAGCAGCGTTCAACTTGGTGAAAAACTGTTTTTT; CDR3: CASSVQLGEKLFF
D: TRBD1; J: TRBJ2-7; size: -; V: TRBV7-2; DNA: TGTGCCAGCAGCTTAACAGGGGGATCTTCCTACGAGCAGTACTTC; CDR3: CASSLTGGSSYEQYF
D: -; J: TRBJ2-6; size: -; V: TRBV27; DNA: TGTGCCAGCAGCTACTCTGGGGCCTACGGCCTGACTTTC; CDR3: CASSYSGAYGLTF
D: TRBD2; J: TRBJ2-7; size: -; V: TRBV4-2; DNA: TGTGCCAGCAGCCTCGGACTAGCGGACATCTTTACCTACGAGCAGTACTTC; CDR3: CASSLGLADIFTYEQYF
D: -; J: TRBJ2-7; size: -; V: TRBV7-8; DNA: TGTGCCAGCAGCTTCCCGACCCAGGGGAGTTACGAGCAGTACTTC; CDR3: CASSFPTQGSYEQYF
D: -; J: TRBJ1-1; size: -; V: TRBV9; DNA: TGTGCCAGCAGCGTAGCCGAGTTTTTGGACACTGAAGCTTTCTTT; CDR3: CASSVAEFLDTEAFF
D: -; J: TRBJ2-2; size: -; V: TRBV7-9; DNA: TGTGCCAGCATACCGGCGCGAGGTACTCAGAACACCGGGGAGCTGTTTTTT; CDR3: CASIPARGTQNTGELFF
D: TRBD1; J: TRBJ2-6; size: -; V: TRBV29-1; DNA: TGCAGCGTACAGGGGACTGGGGCCAACGTCCTGACTTTC; CDR3: CSVQGTGANVLTF
D: TRBD2; J: TRBJ2-2; size: -; V: TRBV27; DNA: TGTGCCAGCAGTTTCGGGGGGGGCACCGGGGAGCTGTTTTTT; CDR3: CASSFGGGTGELFF
D: TRBD2; J: TRBJ2-1; size: -; V: TRBV7-2; DNA: TGTGCCAGCAGCTACGTCGGCGGGGGTGGTTGGGGGTTCTTC; CDR3: CASSYVGGGGWGFF
D: -; J: TRBJ1-2; size: -; V: TRBV30; DNA: TGTGCCTGGAGTGTCTCGAGGGACTATGGCTACACCTTC; CDR3: CAWSVSRDYGYTF
D: TRBD2; J: TRBJ2-1; size: -; V: TRBV27; DNA: TGTGCCAGCAGTTTATATTTGGGGACTAGGGGTCGCGAGCAGTTCTTC; CDR3: CASSLYLGTRGREQFF
D: -; J: TRBJ1-2; size: -; V: TRBV5-1; DNA: TGCGCCAGCAGCCCGGACATTAACTATGGCTACACCTTC; CDR3: CASSPDINYGYTF
D: -; J: TRBJ2-4; size: -; V: TRBV6-5; DNA: TGTGCCAGCAGTTACAGCCGAGCCAAAAACATTCAGTACTTC; CDR3: CASSYSRAKNIQYF
D: -; J: TRBJ1-3; size: -; V: TRBV30; DNA: TGTGCCTGGACACAGAATCGGGGCTCTGGAAACACCATATATTTT; CDR3: CAWTQNRGSGNTIYF
D: TRBD2; J: TRBJ2-1; size: -; V: TRBV4-1; DNA: TGCGCCAGCAGCCAAGATAAAGTGACTAGCGGGTCCTATGAGCAGTTCTTC; CDR3: CASSQDKVTSGSYEQFF
D: TRBD1; J: TRBJ2-7; size: -; V: TRBV7-9; DNA: TGTGCCAGCAGCCCCCTGGGGGACAGGGCCTACTACGAGCAGTACTTC; CDR3: CASSPLGDRAYYEQYF
D: TRBD2; J: TRBJ2-3; size: -; V: TRBV4-2; DNA: TGTGCCAGCAGCCAACAGACTAGCGGGGGAACAGATACGCAGTATTTT; CDR3: CASSQQTSGGTDTQYF
D: TRBD2; J: TRBJ2-2; size: few; V: TRBV10-3; DNA: TGTGCCATCAGTGAGTCGGCGGGACTAGCGGGAGTGAACACCGGGGAGCTGTTTTTT; CDR3: CAISESAGLAGVNTGELFF
D: TRBD1; J: TRBJ2-5; size: once; V: TRBV7-2; DNA: TGTGCCAGCAGCTTACAGGGGGCTAAAGAGACCCAGTACTTC; CDR3: CASSLQGAKETQYF
D: -; J: TRBJ2-3; size: few; V: TRBV6-4; DNA: TGTGCCAGCGCCCACAGGGAAACAGATACGCAGTATTTT; CDR3: CASAHRETDTQYF
D: TRBD2; J: TRBJ2-2; size: -; V: TRBV10-1; DNA: TGCGCCAGCAGTTCTGGACTAGCGGGAGGGCCGGTCGGGGAGCTGTTTTTT; CDR3: CASSSGLAGGPVGELFF
D: TRBD1; J: TRBJ1-5; size: -; V: TRBV5-6; DNA: TGTGCCAGCAGCTACGGGACAGGGATATTTGGTAGCAATCAGCCCCAGCATTTT; CDR3: CASSYGTGIFGSNQPQHF
D: -; J: TRBJ1-1; size: once; V: TRBV19; DNA: TGTGCCAGTAGTAGCCCCCTTAGTTTAGCGGAGGACACTGAAGCTTTCTTT; CDR3: CASSSPLSLAEDTEAFF
D: TRBD1; J: TRBJ2-5; size: -; V: TRBV5-6; DNA: TGTGCCAGCAGCTTCGGGACAGGACAAGAGACCCAGTACTTC; CDR3: CASSFGTGQETQYF
D: -; J: TRBJ1-4; size: -; V: TRBV7-9; DNA: TGTGCCAGCAGCCATGCAAGGGGTGCTAATGAAAAACTGTTTTTT; CDR3: CASSHARGANEKLFF
D: -; J: TRBJ2-3; size: -; V: TRBV9; DNA: TGTGCCAGCAGCTTGTTAGGCAGGGTTGAGACAGATACGCAGTATTTT; CDR3: CASSLLGRVETDTQYF
D: TRBD1; J: TRBJ2-3; size: -; V: TRBV19; DNA: TGTGCCAGTAGTACCCCGGGACAGGGGCCCGATACGCAGTATTTT; CDR3: CASSTPGQGPDTQYF